Following are 23 T cell receptor beta chains from one sample sequenced in a study of T cells in Graves' hyperthyroidism and ophthalmopathy. The investigators amplified TCR beta CDR3 regions from RNA transcripts. Carried out on the TCR CDR3, a first-round RT-PCR used the HTBI primer set. From the multiplex PCR reads, TCRdb called clonotypes with MiXCR, one entry per CDR3 protein. Of 700,000 or so distinct CDR3 sequences listed, roughly 15% are singletons. Material: blood. The receptors derive from a man aged 18 to 30 with Graves' hyperthyroidism.

This chain links TRBV6-6 with TRBJ2-3; 7 bases match TRBD2. The CDR3 totals 16 residues. Germline CDR1 and CDR2: MNHNY and SVGAGI (reference sequence). Germline trimming cut 0 bases from V and 1 base from J; bases unmatched to any gene: 4. CDR3 DNA: TGTGCCAGCAGTTACTCGTCGGGGGGAGGCACAGATACGCAGTATTTT. This gives the protein CASSYSSGGGTDTQYF.

At least ten counts were recorded for this clonotype. V gene TRBV2 combines with J gene TRBJ2-7; perhaps TRBD1 as D (5 bases). The CDR3 spans 14 residues. Germline CDR1 SNHLY, CDR2 FYNNEI. V was cut by 1 base and J by 1 base, with 8 bases left in between. The CDR3 loop is CASSEDRRSYEQYF. The CDR3 bases are TGTGCCAGCAGTGAAGACAGGAGATCCTACGAGCAGTACTTC.

J is TRBJ2-7 and V is TRBV3-1; no reliable D call. Trimming took off 6 bases at V and 0 bases at J, with 12 bases between the two ends. Germline assignment: CDR1 LGHDT and CDR2 YNNKEL (reference sequence). The CDR3 covers 14 residues. CDR3 sequence (DNA): TGTGCCAGCAGTCCTTACTCCCCCTCCTACGAGCAGTACTTC. As protein: CASSPYSPSYEQYF.

This chain joins TRBV7-9 and TRBJ1-1, with D unresolved. The germline V gene has CDR1 SEHNR and CDR2 FQNEAQ (reference sequence). The CDR3 runs to 11 residues. V was pared by 1 base and J by 8 bases, with 5 bases between. The CDR3 here is CASSLGKEAFF. The CDR3 nucleotides are TGTGCCAGCAGCTTAGGGAAGGAAGCTTTCTTT.

In its sample, this clonotype was seen many times. V gene TRBV29-1 combines with J gene TRBJ2-5, with TRBD1 matching over 7 bases. This CDR3 spans 14 amino acids. The J segment lost 1 base and the V segment lost 7 bases, leaving 9 bases of the junction unmatched. Germline CDR1 is SQVTM and CDR2 is ANQGSEA. The CDR3 reads CSGGPGGVQETQYF. CDR3 nucleotide sequence: TGCAGCGGTGGCCCAGGGGGTGTCCAAGAGACCCAGTACTTC. Full variable domain (missing parts from reference TRBV29-1 and TRBJ2-5): SAVISQKPSRDICQRGTSLTIQCQVDSQVTMMFWYRQQPGQSLTLIATANQGSEATYESGFVIDKFPISRPNLTFSTLTVSNMSPEDSSIYLCSGGPGGVQETQYFGPGTRLLVL.

Ten or more counts support this clonotype. The V gene is TRBV4-2, the J gene TRBJ1-2, with D unresolved. Germline loops: CDR1 LGHNA, CDR2 YNFKEQ. The CDR3 spans 14 residues. Between the trimmed V and J ends, which lost 1 base and 6 bases, there was a span of 12 bases. CDR3 DNA: TGTGCCAGCAGCCAAGTGGACCAGACCAATGGCTACACCTTC. This gives the protein CASSQVDQTNGYTF.

This clonotype was counted ten times or more. The chain recombines TRBV27 with TRBJ2-2, with 10 nucleotides matching TRBD1. The germline V gene encodes CDR1 MNHEY and CDR2 SMNVEV (reference sequence). The CDR3 is 15 residues long. Germline trimming cut 3 bases from V and 5 bases from J; bases unmatched to any gene: 3. The CDR3 bases are TGTGCCAGCAGTTTGAGGACAGGGGGGACCGGGGAGCTGTTTTTT. Translation gives CASSLRTGGTGELFF.

This clonotype has only a few counts. V gene TRBV6-1 combines with J gene TRBJ1-2; TRBD1 aligns across 10 bases. Trimming cost V 7 bases and J 2 bases; bases outside gene matches: 7. CDR1 is MNHNS, CDR2 SASEGT, per germline. The CDR3 runs 15 residues. In DNA form, the CDR3 reads TGTGCCAGCACTGTGACAGGGGGCGCCAACTATGGCTACACCTTC. Its protein product is CASTVTGGANYGYTF.

This clonotype was counted ten times or more. This sequence joins TRBV12-3 or TRBV12-4 and TRBJ2-5; 15 nucleotides agree with TRBD2. The CDR3 is 19 residues long. Losses at the gene ends were 3 bases for V and 3 bases for J; bases not matched to a gene: 11. CDR3 in DNA: TGTGCCAGCAGTTTTGGACTAGCGGGAGGGCCGGGGACCGAAGAGACCCAGTACTTC. Its translation is CASSFGLAGGPGTEETQYF.

The chain employs TRBV6-5 and TRBJ2-7; perhaps D is TRBD1 or TRBD2 (5 bases each). The germline CDR1 and CDR2 sequences are MNHEY and SVGAGI. The CDR3 spans 14 residues. The V end was cut by 0 bases, the J end by 2 bases, with 8 bases between. CDR3: CASSYSSGPYEQYF. The CDR3 DNA reads as TGTGCCAGCAGTTACTCGTCGGGGCCCTACGAGCAGTACTTC.

Regarding this clonotype: A read error is possible here, since a much larger clone lies one base away. The V gene is TRBV20-1, the J gene TRBJ2-7; TRBD1 might be the D (5 bases). The CDR3 is 13 amino acids. The V and J ends lost 3 bases and 6 bases respectively, with 15 bases between them. From germline, CDR1 is DFQATT and CDR2 SNEGSKA (reference sequence). Here the CDR3 DNA reads TGCAGTGCTAGTGCAAGGGGTTTCGGCGAGCAGTACTTC. Its protein is CSASARGFGEQYF.

This clonotype was seen repeatedly, ten times or more. This sequence joins TRBV12-3 or TRBV12-4 and TRBJ2-7; no clear D. This CDR3 has 11 residues. V lost 2 bases and J lost 5, with 4 bases in between. The CDR3, as DNA: TGTGCCAGCAGTTTAATGAACGAGCAGTACTTC. Protein product: CASSLMNEQYF.

This clonotype was observed a handful of times. The gene calls are TRBV5-1 and TRBJ1-3; D is ambiguous. Germline loops: CDR1 SGHRS, CDR2 YFSETQ. CDR3 size: 14 residues. With 4 bases removed from V and 2 bases from J, the gap between germline ends came to 10 bases. CDR3 nucleotide sequence: TGCGCCAGCAGCCAGGAAGTTACTGGAAACACCATATATTTT. Amino acids: CASSQEVTGNTIYF.

This clonotype was found many times. CDR3 sequence (DNA): TGTGCCAGCAGTTTTGTCAGGGGAGGATTTAGCACAGATACGCAGTATTTT. It encodes CASSFVRGGFSTDTQYF. The genes are TRBV28 and TRBJ2-3; D could derive from TRBD1 or TRBD2 (6 bases each). The CDR3 length is 17 residues. The V gene lost 3 bases and the J gene lost 0 bases, with 16 bases spanning the gap. Germline V gives CDR1 MDHEN, CDR2 SYDVKM.

This clonotype showed up many times. This chain links TRBV28 with TRBJ2-1; 11 bases align to TRBD2. The CDR3 is 15 amino acids. V gave up 2 bases and J gave up 5 bases; unmatched junction bases: 2. Germline CDR1 reads MDHEN; CDR2 reads SYDVKM. In DNA, the CDR3 is TGTGCCAGCAGTTTACGGACTAGCGGGCACAATGAGCAGTTCTTC. It yields the protein CASSLRTSGHNEQFF.

This clonotype appeared a few times. This rearrangement joins TRBV9 to TRBJ2-1; D gene unclear. Trimming removed 6 bases at V and 5 bases at J, with 9 bases between. The CDR3 consists of 12 residues. The germline gives CDR1 SGDLS, CDR2 YYNGEE. CDR3 nucleotide sequence: TGTGCCAGCACTGGTCCTGACAATGAGCAGTTCTTC. It codes for CASTGPDNEQFF.

This clonotype was seen many times. The chain has TRBV29-1 and TRBJ2-1; 9 nucleotides match TRBD2. Germline lookup yields CDR1 SQVTM and CDR2 ANQGSEA. V lost 3 bases to trimming and J lost 1 base; unmatched junction nucleotides: 4. This CDR3 has 15 residues. The CDR3 sequence: CSVDGGRESYNEQFF. The DNA for the CDR3 is TGCAGCGTTGACGGCGGGAGGGAATCCTACAATGAGCAGTTCTTC.

This clonotype has only a few counts. This chain joins TRBV29-1 and TRBJ2-1, with D possibly matching TRBD2 (5 bases). Trimming took off 0 bases at V and 4 bases at J, with 13 bases between the two ends. Germline V CDR1 and CDR2: SQVTM, ANQGSEA. The CDR3 extends over 15 amino acids. The CDR3 bases are TGCAGCGTTGAAGATCGGCTAGCTTTTTACAATGAGCAGTTCTTC. Translated, it gives CSVEDRLAFYNEQFF.

This clonotype was seen only a few times. The V and J genes are TRBV7-9 and TRBJ1-1; D remains unclear. This CDR3 contains 14 residues. Germline CDR1 is SEHNR and CDR2 is FQNEAQ (reference sequence). V was trimmed by 2 bases and J by 3 bases, leaving 10 bases between them. Here the CDR3 reads CASSLSEWDTEAFF. The CDR3 DNA reads TGTGCCAGCAGCTTAAGTGAGTGGGACACTGAAGCTTTCTTT.

With respect to this clonotype: Being one base from a much bigger clone, this may be a read error. The chain carries TRBV18 and TRBJ1-1; 8 nucleotides line up with TRBD1. The ends lost 8 bases at V and 8 bases at J; junction bases unmatched: 10. The germline gives CDR1 KGHSH, CDR2 LQKENI. CDR3 length equals 13 residues. The CDR3 here is CASARQYRGEAFF. CDR3 in DNA: TGTGCCAGCGCCCGACAATACAGGGGGGAAGCTTTCTTT.

The chain combines TRBV12-3 or TRBV12-4 with TRBJ1-1, with a possible D match to TRBD1 (6 bases). CDR3 length equals 14 residues. V was pared by 2 bases and J by 3 bases, with 10 bases between. CDR3 sequence reads: CASSLTGKDTEAFF. For the CDR3, the DNA is TGTGCCAGCAGTTTAACAGGGAAGGACACTGAAGCTTTCTTT.

V is TRBV29-1 and J is TRBJ2-2; D might be TRBD1 (6 bases). The CDR3 has 11 amino acids. Germline V gene data show CDR1 as SQVTM and CDR2 as ANQGSEA. The V gene lost 4 bases and the J gene lost 13 bases, with 13 bases spanning the gap. CDR3 sequence reads: CSVALGQRLFF. The DNA for the CDR3 is TGCAGCGTTGCTCTCGGACAGAGGCTGTTTTTT.

This clonotype has at least ten counts. The chain is built from TRBV2 and TRBJ2-3, with TRBD1 matching 7 bases. Germline CDR1 and CDR2: SNHLY and FYNNEI. With 6 bases clipped from V and 4 bases from J, the junction kept 7 bases outside the gene matches. The CDR3 runs 14 residues. CDR3 coding DNA: TGTGCCAGCAGCCAGGAAGGGGGCGCAGATACGCAGTATTTT. This codes for CASSQEGGADTQYF. The whole variable domain, remainder taken from reference TRBV2 and TRBJ2-3, is EPEVTQTPSHQVTQMGQEVILRCVPISNHLYFYWYRQILGQKVEFLVSFYNNEISEKSEIFDDQFSVERPDGSNFTLKIRSTKLEDSAMYFCASSQEGGADTQYFGPGTRLTVL.